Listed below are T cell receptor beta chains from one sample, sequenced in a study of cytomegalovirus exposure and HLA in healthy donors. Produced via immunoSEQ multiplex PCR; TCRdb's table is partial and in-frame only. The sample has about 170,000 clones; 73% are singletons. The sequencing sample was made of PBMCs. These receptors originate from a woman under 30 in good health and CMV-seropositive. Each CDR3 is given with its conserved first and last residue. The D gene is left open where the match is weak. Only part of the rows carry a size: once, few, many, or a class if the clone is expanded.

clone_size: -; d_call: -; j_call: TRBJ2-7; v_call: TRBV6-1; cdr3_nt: TGTGCCAGCAGCGGGGGTACTTACATCTACGAGCAGTACTTC; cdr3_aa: CASSGGTYIYEQYF
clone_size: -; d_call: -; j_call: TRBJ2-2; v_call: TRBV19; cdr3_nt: TGTGCCAGTAGTATAGACAGGACGAACACCGGGGAGCTGTTTTTT; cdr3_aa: CASSIDRTNTGELFF
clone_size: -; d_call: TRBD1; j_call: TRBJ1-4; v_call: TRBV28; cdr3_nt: TGTGCCAGCGGGGACAGACGGGAGAATGAAAAACTGTTTTTT; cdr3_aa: CASGDRRENEKLFF
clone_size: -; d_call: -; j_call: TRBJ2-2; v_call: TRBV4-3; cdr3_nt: TGCGCCAGCAGCCAAGAAATGGGCCAGCCGAACACCGGGGAGCTGTTTTTT; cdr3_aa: CASSQEMGQPNTGELFF
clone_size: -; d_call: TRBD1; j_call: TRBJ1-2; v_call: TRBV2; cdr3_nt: TGTGCCAGCAGTGTACGGGACAGAGCTAACTATGGCTACACCTTC; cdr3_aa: CASSVRDRANYGYTF
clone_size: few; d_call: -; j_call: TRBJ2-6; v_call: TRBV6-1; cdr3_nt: TGTGCCAGCAGTGAAGCAGGGGCTGGGGCCAACGTCCTGACTTTC; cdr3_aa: CASSEAGAGANVLTF
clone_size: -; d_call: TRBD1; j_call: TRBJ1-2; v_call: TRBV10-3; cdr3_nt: TGTGCCATCAGTCACCTCCGGGACAGGGAGGGCTATGGCTACACCTTC; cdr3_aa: CAISHLRDREGYGYTF
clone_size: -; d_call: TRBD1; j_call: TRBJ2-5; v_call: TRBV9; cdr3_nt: TGTGCCAGCAGCGCACGGACAGGGGAAGAGACCCAGTACTTC; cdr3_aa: CASSARTGEETQYF
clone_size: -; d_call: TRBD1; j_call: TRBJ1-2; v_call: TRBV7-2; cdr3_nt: TGTGCCAGCAGCTATCAAACGGACAGGGATCATGGCTACACCTTC; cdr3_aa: CASSYQTDRDHGYTF
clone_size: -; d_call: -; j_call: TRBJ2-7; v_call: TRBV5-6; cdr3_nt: TGTGCCAGCAGCTTGGGGCGGCGCTCCTACGAGCAGTACTTC; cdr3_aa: CASSLGRRSYEQYF
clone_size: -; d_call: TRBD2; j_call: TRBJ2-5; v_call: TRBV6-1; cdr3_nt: TGTGCCAGCAGTGAACGGGGTAGCGGGGGAATCGATGAGACCCAGTACTTC; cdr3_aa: CASSERGSGGIDETQYF
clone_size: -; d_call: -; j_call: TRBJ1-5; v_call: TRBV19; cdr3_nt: TGTGCCAGTAGTATAGAGGCAAATCAGCCCCAGCATTTT; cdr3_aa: CASSIEANQPQHF
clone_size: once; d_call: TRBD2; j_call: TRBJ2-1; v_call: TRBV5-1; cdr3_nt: TGCGCCAGCAGCTCGACTACTAGCGGGGGGGGCTACAATGAGCAGTTCTTC; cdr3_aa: CASSSTTSGGGYNEQFF
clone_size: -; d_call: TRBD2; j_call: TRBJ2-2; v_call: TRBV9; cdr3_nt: TGTGCCAGCAGCGTAGACGTCGAGGGAGGGGCCTCCGGGGAGCTGTTTTTT; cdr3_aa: CASSVDVEGGASGELFF
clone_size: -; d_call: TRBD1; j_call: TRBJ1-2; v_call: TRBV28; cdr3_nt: TGTGCCAGCAGAGGGGACAGGGTGGGGTTCTATGGCTACACCTTC; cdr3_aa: CASRGDRVGFYGYTF
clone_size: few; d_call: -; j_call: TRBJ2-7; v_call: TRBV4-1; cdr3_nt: TGCGCCAGCAGCCAAGAACAGCAGGTCCTCTACGAGCAGTACTTC; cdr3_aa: CASSQEQQVLYEQYF
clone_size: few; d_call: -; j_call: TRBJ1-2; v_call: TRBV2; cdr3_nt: TGTGCCAGCAGTCCACAGGGAGTGGCAAACTATGGCTACACCTTC; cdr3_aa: CASSPQGVANYGYTF
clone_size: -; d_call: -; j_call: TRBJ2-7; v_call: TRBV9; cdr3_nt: TGTGCCAGCAGCGTAGACGGCGGATCTTTCAACGAGCAGTACTTC; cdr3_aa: CASSVDGGSFNEQYF
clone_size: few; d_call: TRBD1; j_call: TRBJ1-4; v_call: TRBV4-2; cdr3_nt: TGTGCCAGCAGCTCAACAGGGGATGGTAATGAAAAACTGTTTTTT; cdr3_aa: CASSSTGDGNEKLFF
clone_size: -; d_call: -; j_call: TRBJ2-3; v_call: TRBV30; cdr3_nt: TGTGCCTGGAGTGTTGGGGCGGACAGTAGCACAGATACGCAGTATTTT; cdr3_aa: CAWSVGADSSTDTQYF
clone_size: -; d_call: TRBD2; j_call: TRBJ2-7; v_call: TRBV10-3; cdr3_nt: TGTGCCATCAGTGAAGGTCTACTAGCGGAGGTGGCCTACGAGCAGTACTTC; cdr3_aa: CAISEGLLAEVAYEQYF
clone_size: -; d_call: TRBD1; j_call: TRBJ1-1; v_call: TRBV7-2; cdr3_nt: TGTGCCAGCAGCCTCTATGGGACAGACCTAAACACTGAAGCTTTCTTT; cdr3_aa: CASSLYGTDLNTEAFF
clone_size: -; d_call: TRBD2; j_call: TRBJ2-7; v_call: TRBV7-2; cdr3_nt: TGTGCCAGCAGCTCCGGGACTAGCGGGCAGTCTTACGAGCAGTACTTC; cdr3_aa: CASSSGTSGQSYEQYF
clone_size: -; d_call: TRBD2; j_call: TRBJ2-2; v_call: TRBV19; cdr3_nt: TGTGCCAGTAGTATAGGTGGGGGGGGAAACACCGGGGAGCTGTTTTTT; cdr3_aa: CASSIGGGGNTGELFF
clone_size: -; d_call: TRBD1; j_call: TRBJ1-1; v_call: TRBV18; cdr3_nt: TGTGCCAGCTCAGAAGGACAGGGTTTGAACACTGAAGCTTTCTTT; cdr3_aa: CASSEGQGLNTEAFF
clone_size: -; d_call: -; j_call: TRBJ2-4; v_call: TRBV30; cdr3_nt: TGTGCCTGGAGTGTACAAACCGGTTCCCGGGACTCCATTCAGTACTTC; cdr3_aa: CAWSVQTGSRDSIQYF
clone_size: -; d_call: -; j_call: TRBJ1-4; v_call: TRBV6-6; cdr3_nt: TGTGCCAGCAGTTCCTTGGGGGCACCTAATGAAAAACTGTTTTTT; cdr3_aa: CASSSLGAPNEKLFF
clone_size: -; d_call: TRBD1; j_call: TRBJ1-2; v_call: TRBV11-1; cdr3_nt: TGTGCCAGCAGCTACGCGGGACAGGGGGCCTATGGCTACACCTTC; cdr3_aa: CASSYAGQGAYGYTF
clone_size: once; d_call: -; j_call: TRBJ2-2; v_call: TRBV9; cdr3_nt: TGTGCCAGCAGCGAGTACAGGGACCCCGGGGAGCTGTTTTTT; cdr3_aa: CASSEYRDPGELFF
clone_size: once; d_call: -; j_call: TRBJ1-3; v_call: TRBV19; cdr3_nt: TGTGCCAGTAGTAGGAAGCGGGGAAACTCTGGAAACACCATATATTTT; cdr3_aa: CASSRKRGNSGNTIYF
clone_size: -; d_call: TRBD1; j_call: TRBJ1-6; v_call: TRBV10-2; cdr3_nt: TGCGCCAGCAGTGTCCTCGACAGGGGGATATCACCCCTCCACTTT; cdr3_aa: CASSVLDRGISPLHF
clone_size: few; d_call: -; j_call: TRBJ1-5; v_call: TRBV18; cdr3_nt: TGTGCCAGCTCACCAGACTGGGGCAATCAGCCCCAGCATTTT; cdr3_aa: CASSPDWGNQPQHF
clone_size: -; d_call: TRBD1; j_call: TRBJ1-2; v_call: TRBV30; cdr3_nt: TGTGCCTGGAGTCCCACAGGGGGCGCTTCCTATGGCTACACCTTC; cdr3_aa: CAWSPTGGASYGYTF
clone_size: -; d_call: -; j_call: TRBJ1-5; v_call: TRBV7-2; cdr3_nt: TGTGCCAGCAGCTTTTTTCCAGGGAGGGATCAGCCCCAGCATTTT; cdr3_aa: CASSFFPGRDQPQHF
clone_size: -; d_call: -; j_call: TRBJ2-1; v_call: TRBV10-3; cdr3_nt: TGTGCCATCAGTGAGTCCACAGGATCCTACAATGAGCAGTTCTTC; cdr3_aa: CAISESTGSYNEQFF
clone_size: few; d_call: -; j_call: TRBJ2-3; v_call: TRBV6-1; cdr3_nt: TGTGCCAGCAGTCGTCTAGCGCCCACAGATACGCAGTATTTT; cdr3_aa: CASSRLAPTDTQYF
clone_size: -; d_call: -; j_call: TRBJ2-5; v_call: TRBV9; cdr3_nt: TGTGCCAGCAGCGGCACAGGGACAACTAAAGAGACCCAGTACTTC; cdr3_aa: CASSGTGTTKETQYF
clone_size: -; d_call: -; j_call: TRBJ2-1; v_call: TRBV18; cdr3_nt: TGTGCCAGCTTAAGCCTGGACAGCCGTGAGCAGTTCTTC; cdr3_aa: CASLSLDSREQFF
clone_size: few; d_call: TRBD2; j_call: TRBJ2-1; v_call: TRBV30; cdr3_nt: TGTGCCTGGGGGGGACTAAACAATGAGCAGTTCTTC; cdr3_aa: CAWGGLNNEQFF
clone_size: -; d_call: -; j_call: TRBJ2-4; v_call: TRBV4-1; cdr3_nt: TGCGCCAGCAGTCTTCGAGGCGAGGGCCTAGCCAAAAACATTCAGTACTTC; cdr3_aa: CASSLRGEGLAKNIQYF